The rows below give T cell receptor beta chains drawn from one sample of a study of shared clonotypes between healthy human individuals. Profiled with immunoSEQ multiplex PCR; TCRdb holds only in-frame clones, not every one. The profile covers around 690,000 clones, with 80% to 95% appearing a single time and roughly 36% taken by the ten largest. Sequencing was carried out using memory CD8+ T cells from PBMCs. All receptors derive from a man between 18 and 35 years old in good health. Some clones in this sample may be carry-over from other donors' samples. Each CDR3 is given with its conserved first and last residue. The order of the fields is J gene, clone size, V gene, D gene, CDR3 DNA, CDR3 protein. A D gene is named only where the DNA matches it firmly. The listing skips clone size in some rows; elsewhere it reads once, few, many or a size class.

TRBJ2-2 | . | TRBV28 | TRBD1 | TGTGCCAGCAGTTTCCCCCGGGACAGTCAAACCGGGGAGCTGTTTTTT | CASSFPRDSQTGELFF
TRBJ2-7 | . | TRBV10-3 | . | TGTGCCACGGGGGCAGAGAGCTACGAGCAGTACTTC | CATGAESYEQYF
TRBJ1-2 | . | TRBV19 | TRBD1 | TGTGCCAGTAGTATCCGGCCCGGGACAGCGGGCTATGGCTACACCTTC | CASSIRPGTAGYGYTF
TRBJ1-1 | . | TRBV2 | TRBD1 | TGTGCCAGCAGCGCAGGGACAGCGAACACTGAAGCTTTCTTT | CASSAGTANTEAFF
TRBJ2-5 | . | TRBV2 | . | TGTGCCAGCAGTGAAGAGAGGACGAGAGTCCAAGAGACCCAGTACTTC | CASSEERTRVQETQYF
TRBJ2-1 | once | TRBV7-9 | . | TGTGCCAGCAGCTTTCGGGCCCAGGGCGGGAATGAGCAGTTCTTC | CASSFRAQGGNEQFF
TRBJ2-1 | . | TRBV11-2 | . | TGTGCCAGCAGCTTAGTGGGTAGCTCCAATGAGCAGTTCTTC | CASSLVGSSNEQFF
TRBJ1-1 | once | TRBV27 | . | TGTGCCAGCGGGATTGGACAGACTGAAGCTTTCTTT | CASGIGQTEAFF
TRBJ1-1 | . | TRBV10-3 | TRBD1 | TGTGCCATCAGTGAGTTGGGACAGGAGGACACTGAAGCTTTCTTT | CAISELGQEDTEAFF
TRBJ1-1 | . | TRBV10-1 | . | TGCGCCAGCAGAGCTACAGAAGCTTTCTTT | CASRATEAFF
TRBJ2-7 | . | TRBV7-8 | TRBD2 | TGTGCCAGCAGCCCGACTAGCGGTCACGAGCAGTACTTC | CASSPTSGHEQYF
TRBJ2-2 | . | TRBV11-3 | . | TGTGCCAGCAGTTTCACAAGGGGGACGGGGAACACCGGGGAGCTGTTTTTT | CASSFTRGTGNTGELFF
TRBJ2-7 | . | TRBV4-3 | TRBD2 | TGCGCCAGCAGCCAAGGCGGGAGCTTCTTTGGCGAGCAGTACTTC | CASSQGGSFFGEQYF
TRBJ2-7 | once | TRBV4-1 | . | TGCGCCAGCAGCTTAGAGGGGGTGTGGACCTACGAGCAGTACTTC | CASSLEGVWTYEQYF
TRBJ1-5 | . | TRBV6-5 | TRBD1 | TGTGCCAGCAGTTACCCGGGACAGGGCAATCAGCCCCAGCATTTT | CASSYPGQGNQPQHF
TRBJ1-2 | once | TRBV27 | . | TGTGCCAGCAGTCCTAATTCTTATGGCTACACCTTC | CASSPNSYGYTF
TRBJ2-2 | . | TRBV9 | . | TGTGCCAGCAGCGTAGTGGCTCGGGAGCTGTTTTTT | CASSVVARELFF
TRBJ1-1 | . | TRBV11-2 | . | TGTGCCAGCAGCTTTTACCGGAACACTGAAGCTTTCTTT | CASSFYRNTEAFF
TRBJ2-4 | . | TRBV27 | . | TGTGCCAGCAGTTATAGGGGGGAGAACATTCAGTACTTC | CASSYRGENIQYF
TRBJ1-4 | few | TRBV4-2 | . | TGTGCCAGCAGCCAAGAGCTCCCAGCGGCTGAAAAACTGTTTTTT | CASSQELPAAEKLFF
TRBJ2-5 | once | TRBV5-5 | . | TGTGCCAGCAGCTTGGTGGCCGTATCCCAAGAGACCCAGTACTTC | CASSLVAVSQETQYF
TRBJ2-2 | . | TRBV6-5 | TRBD2 | TGTGCCAGCAGTTGGGAGGGCGCGAACACCGGGGAGCTGTTTTTT | CASSWEGANTGELFF
TRBJ2-7 | . | TRBV7-9 | . | TGTGCCAGCAGCCCCCGGGCACCCTACGAGCAGTACTTC | CASSPRAPYEQYF
TRBJ1-5 | few | TRBV7-9 | . | TGTGCCAGCAGCCTGGGGGACGATCCTCATCAGCCCCAGCATTTT | CASSLGDDPHQPQHF
TRBJ2-3 | . | TRBV7-8 | TRBD2 | TGTGCCAGCAGCTTATTTTTCGAGCGGGAGTTAGATACGCAGTATTTT | CASSLFFERELDTQYF
TRBJ1-5 | once | TRBV19 | . | TGTGCCAGTACGTTCGAGGGGTGTAGCAATCAGCCCCAGCATTTT | CASTFEGCSNQPQHF
TRBJ1-1 | . | TRBV7-6 | TRBD1 | TGTGCCAGCAGCCACCGGGACAGTCGGGGGTCCGCTGAAGCTTTCTTT | CASSHRDSRGSAEAFF
TRBJ1-1 | . | TRBV4-3 | . | TGCGCCAGCAGCCAAGAATGGGGGGCTGGCACTGAAGCTTTCTTT | CASSQEWGAGTEAFF
TRBJ2-1 | . | TRBV9 | TRBD2 | TGTGCCAGCAGTACTAGCGGGAGTTACAATGAGCAGTTCTTC | CASSTSGSYNEQFF
TRBJ1-1 | once | TRBV7-9 | . | TGTGCCAGCAGCTTGGCCCATGGGCGGCCGAACACTGAAGCTTTCTTT | CASSLAHGRPNTEAFF
TRBJ2-3 | . | TRBV7-2 | TRBD2 | TGTGCCAGCAGCGGGACTAGCGGGAGAACGCCGATCTCCACAGATACGCAGTATTTT | CASSGTSGRTPISTDTQYF
TRBJ2-7 | . | TRBV14 | TRBD2 | TGTGCCAGCAGCCAAGCGACTAGCGGGAGATACGAGCAGTACTTC | CASSQATSGRYEQYF
TRBJ2-7 | . | TRBV14 | TRBD1 | TGTGCCAGCAGGGACAGGGGGACCTACGAGCAGTACTTC | CASRDRGTYEQYF
TRBJ2-7 | . | TRBV6-5 | . | TGTGCCAGCAGTTACTCGGCAGAGGCCTACGAGCAGTACTTC | CASSYSAEAYEQYF
TRBJ2-6 | . | TRBV6-6 | . | TGTGCCACCCTGGGCCTCTCTGGGGCCAACGTCCTGACTTTC | CATLGLSGANVLTF
TRBJ2-3 | . | TRBV7-9 | TRBD2 | TGTGCCAGCAAAGCAGGGACTAGCGGGAGGGGAGGGACGCAGTATTTT | CASKAGTSGRGGTQYF
TRBJ2-7 | . | TRBV5-6 | . | TGTGCCAGCAGCTTGAAAGGGGGGTTCTACGAGCAGTACTTC | CASSLKGGFYEQYF
TRBJ2-3 | . | TRBV6-5 | . | TGTGCCAGCACCGACGGAGATACGCAGTATTTT | CASTDGDTQYF
TRBJ2-7 | . | TRBV10-3 | . | TGTGCCATCAGTGAGGCCGGGACAACGACCTACGAGCAGTACTTC | CAISEAGTTTYEQYF
TRBJ1-2 | . | TRBV11-2 | TRBD1 | TGTGCCAGCAGCCCTAGGCTACGTGGGACAGTGGGAGAGGGTGGCTACACCTTC | CASSPRLRGTVGEGGYTF
TRBJ1-1 | . | TRBV5-4 | . | TGTGCCAGCAGCTTGGCGGTGTTCGGGGGCGTGGGCATGAACACTGAAGCTTTCTTT | CASSLAVFGGVGMNTEAFF
TRBJ2-1 | . | TRBV9 | TRBD2 | TGTGCCAGCAGCGTAAAGCGGGAGCTACCCTACAATGAGCAGTTCTTC | CASSVKRELPYNEQFF
TRBJ2-1 | . | TRBV4-1 | TRBD2 | TGCGCCAGCAGCCAGCGAACGGGACTAGCGGGAGAGGATAAGTTCTTC | CASSQRTGLAGEDKFF
TRBJ1-1 | few | TRBV30 | TRBD1 | TGTGCCTGGAGTGTCACAGGGGAATGGAACACTGAAGCTTTCTTT | CAWSVTGEWNTEAFF
TRBJ2-1 | . | TRBV29-1 | . | TGCAGCGCCTCTAATGAGCAGTTCTTC | CSASNEQFF
TRBJ2-5 | . | TRBV7-9 | TRBD2 | TGTGCCAGCAGCTTCCGGACTAGCGGGAGATTCTATGAGACCCAGTACTTC | CASSFRTSGRFYETQYF
TRBJ1-1 | . | TRBV19 | . | TGTGCAAGTCGGGGGGTTATGAGGGCGGACACTGAAGCTTTCTTT | CASRGVMRADTEAFF
TRBJ2-2 | once | TRBV7-9 | . | TGTGCCAGCAGCGGAGGGGCGGACGGGGAGCTGTTTTTT | CASSGGADGELFF
TRBJ2-1 | . | TRBV30 | . | TGTGCCTGGAGTGTATTCCGGGGCTCCTACAATGAGCAGTTCTTC | CAWSVFRGSYNEQFF
TRBJ2-1 | . | TRBV7-3 | . | TGTGCCAGCAGCTTAACACTTAACAATGAGCAGTTCTTC | CASSLTLNNEQFF
TRBJ2-1 | . | TRBV28 | . | TGTGCCAGCAGGGACACTAACCCTTACAATGAGCAGTTCTTC | CASRDTNPYNEQFF
TRBJ1-2 | . | TRBV5-4 | . | TGTGCCAGCAGCTTGGGCTGGGGCGTAGGCTATGGCTACACCTTC | CASSLGWGVGYGYTF
TRBJ2-7 | . | TRBV18 | . | TGTGCCAGCTCACCACGGAGGGACGCGTTCGAGCAGTACTTC | CASSPRRDAFEQYF
TRBJ2-1 | . | TRBV7-3 | . | TGTGCCAGCAGCTTATACCAGGGAGTGGTAGGGAGGAATGAGCAGTTCTTC | CASSLYQGVVGRNEQFF
TRBJ2-7 | . | TRBV28 | TRBD1 | TGTGCCAGCAGTTTCTCCACCCGGGACAGGGGAACCTACGAGCAGTACTTC | CASSFSTRDRGTYEQYF